This T cell receptor beta chain is from a study of blood T cell repertoires in COVID-19. Study-wide background: The origin of the acute and convalescent COVID-19 samples was the United States, Italy and Spain. From T cells, B-cell-depleted T cells, or PBMCs came the material, which was cDNA or gDNA.

The CDR3 covers 14 residues. Trimming pared 4 bases from V and 10 bases from J, leaving 14 bases between. Germline assignment: CDR1 SNHLY and CDR2 FYNNEI. In the source study's methods: Amplification with reference gene primers provided the estimates of nucleated cell counts. Sequencing used immunoSEQ multiplex PCR; TCRdb keeps in-frame clones, though not all of them. V, J and clone size were drawn from that table, and D and trimming were deduced from the DNA. The table has tens of thousands of clones, 80% to 85% seen once; the top ten hold roughly 1.4%. This clonotype was obtained from a man aged 50 to 59 with acute or convalescent COVID-19. The rearrangement uses TRBV2 and TRBJ1-6, with D unclear. Sequenced material: peripheral blood. The CDR3 region has the DNA TGTGCCAGCAGTGGGAGGACGGCCAACTCACCCCTCCACTTT. It yields the protein CASSGRTANSPLHF.